A single sample gave rise to the 23 T cell receptor beta chains below, sequenced in a study of blood T cell repertoires in COVID-19. Generated by immunoSEQ multiplex PCR, the TCRdb table keeps only in-frame clones and is missing some. Of approximately 54,000 clones listed, roughly nine tenths are singletons. The sample taken for sequencing was peripheral blood. These receptors all stem from a man in his fifties or sixties with acute or convalescent COVID-19.

J is TRBJ2-2 and V is TRBV6-8; D might be TRBD2 (5 bases). V was clipped by 1 base and J by 7 bases, with 13 bases between them. CDR1 is MNHGY, CDR2 SAAAGT, per germline. The CDR3 sequence is 15 residues long. The CDR3 nucleotides are TGTGCCAGCAGTTACTTGGAGAGAGAGGGCGGGGAGCTGTTTTTT. This gives the protein CASSYLEREGGELFF.

J is TRBJ2-7 and V is TRBV18; 8 nucleotides line up with TRBD2. CDR1 KGHSH and CDR2 LQKENI come from the germline V gene. The CDR3 covers 13 residues. With V trimmed by 6 bases and J by 6 bases, 7 bases remained unmatched. In nucleotides, the CDR3 is TGTGCCAGCTCTCGCGGGAGGAACGCCGAGCAGTACTTC. Its translation: CASSRGRNAEQYF.

This chain links TRBV19 with TRBJ2-3; D is possibly TRBD2 (6 bases). Germline V gene sequence: CDR1 LNHDA, CDR2 SQIVND (reference sequence). This CDR3 region has 14 residues. Trimming removed 4 bases from V and 2 bases from J, with 10 bases in between. The CDR3, as DNA: TGTGCCAGTAGTAGCGGGATGAACACAGATACGCAGTATTTT. Its protein is CASSSGMNTDTQYF.

The chain uses TRBV5-1 and TRBJ1-4; D unresolved. Deletions cut 0 bases from V and 0 bases from J, with 12 bases between. The CDR3 is 17 amino acids. Germline-derived CDR1 and CDR2 are SGHRS and YFSETQ. CDR3 sequence reads: CASSLAGLQPTNEKLFF. CDR3 DNA sequence: TGCGCCAGCAGCTTGGCCGGCCTACAGCCAACTAATGAAAAACTGTTTTTT. Looking up the rest from reference TRBV5-1 and TRBJ1-4 gives the full variable domain: KAGVTQTPRYLIKTRGQQVTLSCSPISGHRSVSWYQQTPGQGLQFLFEYFSETQRNKGNFPGRFSGRQFSNSRSEMNVSTLELGDSALYLCASSLAGLQPTNEKLFFGSGTQLSVL.

The CDR3 coding sequence is TGTGCCAGCAGTGAATTAGGGGACAATCAGCCCCAGCATTTT. As protein: CASSELGDNQPQHF. This chain joins TRBV25-1 and TRBJ1-5; TRBD1 might be the D (5 bases). Germline CDR1 is MGHDK and CDR2 is SYGVNS. Trimming pared 1 base from V and 3 bases from J, leaving 7 bases between. This CDR3 spans 14 amino acids.

The chain uses TRBV6-1 and TRBJ2-3, with D hard to call. Germline loops: CDR1 MNHNS, CDR2 SASEGT. V dropped 0 bases and J dropped 9 bases, with 10 bases sitting between them. The CDR3 has 13 residues. This chain's CDR3 is CASSEAVRGTQYF. For the CDR3, the DNA is TGTGCCAGCAGTGAAGCCGTCCGAGGAACGCAGTATTTT.

V usage is TRBV6-1 and J usage is TRBJ2-1; TRBD2 matches at 8 bases. The CDR3 is 12 amino acids. Germline V CDR1 and CDR2: MNHNS, SASEGT. Trimming at V came to 8 bases and at J to 6 bases, leaving 3 bases not matched to a gene. CDR3 sequence reads: CASQSGSNEQFF. In nucleotides, the CDR3 is TGTGCCAGCCAAAGCGGGAGCAATGAGCAGTTCTTC.

V gene TRBV11-2 combines with J gene TRBJ2-7; 7 bases are shared with TRBD1. Germline lookup yields CDR1 SGHAT and CDR2 FQNNGV. The CDR3 consists of 14 residues. V shed 6 bases and J 3 bases; nucleotides not matched to a gene: 8. Written as DNA, the CDR3 is TGTGCCAGCAGTCTGGACAGGAGATACTACGAGCAGTACTTC. Encoded protein: CASSLDRRYYEQYF.

The chain uses TRBV11-2 and TRBJ2-7; D remains ambiguous. Germline values: CDR1 SGHAT, CDR2 FQNNGV. V was cut by 1 base and J by 0 bases, with 10 bases left in between. CDR3 size: 15 residues. The CDR3: CASSLGFASSYEQYF. The CDR3, as DNA: TGTGCCAGCAGCTTAGGGTTTGCGAGCTCCTACGAGCAGTACTTC.

This chain uses TRBV30 with TRBJ1-1; no clear D gene. CDR1 GTSNPN and CDR2 SVGIG come from the germline V gene (reference sequence). Trimming cost V 0 bases and J 3 bases, with 8 bases left between them. CDR3 length: 13 amino acids. Written as DNA, the CDR3 is TGTGCCTGGAGTGTTGCGGAATACACTGAAGCTTTCTTT. Translated: CAWSVAEYTEAFF.

The CDR3 loop reads CASSIVAGSAYNEQFF. CDR3 coding DNA: TGTGCCAGTAGTATCGTAGCGGGAAGTGCTTACAATGAGCAGTTCTTC. V and J are TRBV19 and TRBJ2-1, with TRBD2 matching over 8 bases. CDR3 size: 16 residues. The V gene's germline CDR1 is LNHDA and CDR2 SQIVND (reference sequence). Trimming at V came to 3 bases and at J to 4 bases, leaving 8 bases not matched to a gene.

Here the CDR3 DNA reads TGTGCCAGCAGTCAACTCCGGACACCGCGGAGAATAGATACGCAGTATTTT. Translation gives CASSQLRTPRRIDTQYF. This rearrangement joins TRBV6-2 or TRBV6-3 to TRBJ2-3; D perhaps matches TRBD1 (5 bases). This CDR3 has 17 residues. Trimming left V 5 bases short and J 5 bases short, with 23 bases between. CDR1 is MNHEY, CDR2 SVGEGT, per germline.

The J gene is TRBJ2-2, the V gene TRBV3-1 (or the pseudogene TRBV3-2), with no clear D. The V and J ends lost 1 base and 3 bases respectively, with 9 bases between them. Germline values: CDR1 LGHDT, CDR2 YNNKEL (reference sequence). CDR3 length: 15 amino acids. The CDR3 loop reads CASSQGYGDTGELFF. CDR3 bases: TGTGCCAGCAGCCAAGGGTACGGTGACACCGGGGAGCTGTTTTTT.

The rearrangement links TRBV30 to TRBJ2-5, with TRBD1 matching over 8 bases. V lost 2 bases, J lost 6 bases, and 11 bases stayed unmatched. This CDR3 comprises 15 residues. The germline gives CDR1 GTSNPN, CDR2 SVGIG (reference sequence). CDR3 loop: CAWSTQGAGPKTQYF. DNA of the CDR3: TGTGCCTGGAGTACGCAGGGGGCGGGTCCGAAGACCCAGTACTTC.

This clone was detected only once. This chain joins TRBV13 and TRBJ2-1; D gene unclear. Trimming took off 5 bases at V and 1 base at J, with 15 bases between the two ends. Germline CDR1 reads PRHDT; CDR2 reads FYEKMQ (reference sequence). This CDR3 has 16 residues. CDR3: CASSRRRLQSYNEQFF. In DNA, the CDR3 is TGTGCCAGCAGCCGCCGGCGCCTACAGTCCTACAATGAGCAGTTCTTC.

The rearrangement joins TRBV7-2 to TRBJ1-4; D is undetermined. This CDR3 spans 15 amino acids. The V end was cut by 6 bases, the J end by 1 base, with 12 bases between. Germline loops: CDR1 SGHTA, CDR2 FQGNSA. Written as DNA, the CDR3 is TGTGCCAGCAGTCCTAAACCAGGAACTAATGAAAAACTGTTTTTT. It is translated as CASSPKPGTNEKLFF.

The CDR3 is CASSSVKSGRRQETQYF. CDR3 coding DNA: TGTGCCAGCAGCTCCGTGAAGAGTGGGAGGCGGCAAGAGACCCAGTACTTC. The V and J genes are TRBV11-2 and TRBJ2-5, with D perhaps matching TRBD2 (6 bases). The CDR3 length is 17 residues. Germline-derived CDR1 and CDR2 are SGHAT and FQNNGV. V shed 4 bases and J shed 2 bases, with 20 bases lying between them. Together with reference TRBV11-2 and TRBJ2-5, the CDR3 gives the full variable domain: EAGVAQSPRYKIIEKRQSVAFWCNPISGHATLYWYQQILGQGPKLLIQFQNNGVVDDSQLPKDRFSAERLKGVDSTLKIQPAKLEDSAVYLCASSSVKSGRRQETQYFGPGTRLLVL.

The CDR3, as DNA: TGCGCCAGCAGCCAAACTAGAGCGGGAGTAAGGACCGGGGAGCTGTTTTTT. It translates to CASSQTRAGVRTGELFF. V is TRBV4-1 and J is TRBJ2-2, with 8 bases matching TRBD2. The CDR3 consists of 17 residues. Per the germline V gene, CDR1 is MGHRA and CDR2 is YSYEKL. The J segment lost 5 bases and the V segment lost 2 bases, leaving 10 bases of the junction unmatched.

The V and J genes are TRBV7-2 and TRBJ2-1; the D gene is possibly TRBD1 (5 bases). V lost 1 base, J lost 5 bases, and 15 bases lay in between. Germline CDR1 SGHTA, CDR2 FQGNSA. This CDR3 is 16 amino acids long. In nucleotides, the CDR3 is TGTGCCAGCAGCTTAGTGTGGGGCGCCCAAGACAATGAGCAGTTCTTC. Translation gives CASSLVWGAQDNEQFF.

The chain uses TRBV6-5 and TRBJ1-3; D ambiguous. The germline V gene encodes CDR1 MNHEY and CDR2 SVGAGI. V shed 2 bases and J shed 8 bases, with 4 bases lying between them. This CDR3 has 11 residues. Written as DNA, the CDR3 is TGTGCCAGCAGTTACCGCGACACCATATATTTT. Translation: CASSYRDTIYF.

This chain's CDR3 is CATRGAGDEQYF. For the CDR3, the DNA is TGTGCCACCAGAGGCGCAGGGGACGAGCAGTACTTC. This chain links TRBV24-1 with TRBJ2-7; tentative D call: TRBD1 (6 bases). The germline V gene encodes CDR1 KGHDR and CDR2 SFDVKD. The CDR3 has 12 residues. Trimming stripped 7 bases from V and 5 bases from J, with 11 bases between.

In nucleotides, the CDR3 is TGTGCCAGCAGCTCCCCCCTTATCACAGATACGCAGTATTTT. Protein sequence: CASSSPLITDTQYF. V gene TRBV3-1 (or the pseudogene TRBV3-2) combines with J gene TRBJ2-3; no clear D. The V gene lost 5 bases and the J gene lost 2 bases, with 11 bases spanning the gap. The CDR3 runs 14 residues. Germline lookup yields CDR1 LGHDT and CDR2 YNNKEL (reference sequence).

V and J are TRBV4-2 and TRBJ2-3; 10 bases agree with TRBD2. The V gene end was trimmed by 4 bases and the J gene end by 1 base; junction bases not matched to a gene: 5. The CDR3 loop spans 16 amino acids. The germline V gene has CDR1 LGHNA and CDR2 YNFKEQ. CDR3 nucleotides: TGTGCCAGCAGCCCCCGAGCGGGAGGGGGCACAGATACGCAGTATTTT. This encodes CASSPRAGGGTDTQYF.